This T cell receptor (beta chain) appears in the sequencing data of a study of post-analysis software for immune sequencing data. Study findings and constraints: Higher frequency in patients than in controls was seen for five TRBV segments, with TRBV5-6, TRBV5-1 and TRBV20-1 among them.

CDR3 length equals 15 residues. CDR1 MNHEY and CDR2 SMNVEV come from the germline V gene (reference sequence). V was pared by 6 bases and J by 4 bases, with 8 bases of the junction left unmatched. Every TCR beta cDNA library bore unique molecular identifiers. From the PCR reads, TCRdb called clonotypes with MiXCR, one entry per CDR3 protein. The sample records 600,000 to 700,000 distinct CDR3 sequences, roughly three fifths being singletons. With respect to this clonotype: Its antigen is not identified.

The chain joins TRBV27 to TRBJ2-3; TRBD1 agrees at 9 bases. The sequencing input was blood. The sequence derives from a girl aged 2 to 9 with multiple sclerosis. CDR3 coding DNA: TGTGCCAGCAGCCCGGGACAGGGTCTTCCAGATACGCAGTATTTT. This gives the protein CASSPGQGLPDTQYF.